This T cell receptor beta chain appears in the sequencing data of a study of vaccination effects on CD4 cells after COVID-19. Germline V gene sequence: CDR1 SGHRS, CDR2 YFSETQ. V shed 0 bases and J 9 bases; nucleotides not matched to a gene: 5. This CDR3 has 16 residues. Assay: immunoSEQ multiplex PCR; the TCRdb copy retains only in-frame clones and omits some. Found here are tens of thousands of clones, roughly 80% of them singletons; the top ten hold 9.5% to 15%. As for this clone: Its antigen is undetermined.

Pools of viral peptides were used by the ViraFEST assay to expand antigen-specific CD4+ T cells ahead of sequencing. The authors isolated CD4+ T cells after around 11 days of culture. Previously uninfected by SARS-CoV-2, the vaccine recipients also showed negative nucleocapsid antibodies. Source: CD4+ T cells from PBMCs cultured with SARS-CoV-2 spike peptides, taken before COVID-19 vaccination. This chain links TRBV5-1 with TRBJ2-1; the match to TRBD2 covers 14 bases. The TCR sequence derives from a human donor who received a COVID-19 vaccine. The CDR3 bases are TGCGCCAGCAGCTTGGCGACTAGCGGGGGGGCTAGTGAGCAGTTCTTC. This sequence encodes CASSLATSGGASEQFF. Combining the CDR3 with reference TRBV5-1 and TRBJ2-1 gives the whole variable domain KAGVTQTPRYLIKTRGQQVTLSCSPISGHRSVSWYQQTPGQGLQFLFEYFSETQRNKGNFPGRFSGRQFSNSRSEMNVSTLELGDSALYLCASSLATSGGASEQFFGPGTRLTVL.